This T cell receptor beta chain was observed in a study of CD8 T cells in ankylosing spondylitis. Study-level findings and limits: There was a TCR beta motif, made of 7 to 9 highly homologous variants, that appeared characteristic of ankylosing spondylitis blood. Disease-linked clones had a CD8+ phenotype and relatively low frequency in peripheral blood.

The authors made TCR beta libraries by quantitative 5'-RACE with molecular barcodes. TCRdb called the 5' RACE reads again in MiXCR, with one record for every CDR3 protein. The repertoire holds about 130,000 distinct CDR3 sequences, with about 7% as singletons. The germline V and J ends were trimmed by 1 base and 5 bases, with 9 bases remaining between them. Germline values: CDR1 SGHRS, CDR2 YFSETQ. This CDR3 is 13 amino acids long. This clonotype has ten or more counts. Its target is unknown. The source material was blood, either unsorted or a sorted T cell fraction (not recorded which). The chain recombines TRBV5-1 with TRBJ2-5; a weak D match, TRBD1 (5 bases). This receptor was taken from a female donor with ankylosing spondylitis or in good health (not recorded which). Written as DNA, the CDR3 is TGCGCCAGCAGCTTGTCCGACAGCGAGACCCAGTACTTC. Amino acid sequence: CASSLSDSETQYF.